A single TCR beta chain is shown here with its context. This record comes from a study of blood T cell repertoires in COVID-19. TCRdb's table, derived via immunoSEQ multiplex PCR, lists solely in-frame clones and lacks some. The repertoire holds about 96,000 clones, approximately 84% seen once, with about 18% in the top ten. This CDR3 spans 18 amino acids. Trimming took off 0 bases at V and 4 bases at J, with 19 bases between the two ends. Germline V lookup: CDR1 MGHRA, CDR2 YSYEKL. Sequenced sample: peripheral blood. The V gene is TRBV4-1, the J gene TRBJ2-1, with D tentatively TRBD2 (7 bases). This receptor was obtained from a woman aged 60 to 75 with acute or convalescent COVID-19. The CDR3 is CASSQETRGGIKYNEQFF. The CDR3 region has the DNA TGCGCCAGCAGCCAAGAGACCCGCGGGGGCATTAAATACAATGAGCAGTTCTTC.